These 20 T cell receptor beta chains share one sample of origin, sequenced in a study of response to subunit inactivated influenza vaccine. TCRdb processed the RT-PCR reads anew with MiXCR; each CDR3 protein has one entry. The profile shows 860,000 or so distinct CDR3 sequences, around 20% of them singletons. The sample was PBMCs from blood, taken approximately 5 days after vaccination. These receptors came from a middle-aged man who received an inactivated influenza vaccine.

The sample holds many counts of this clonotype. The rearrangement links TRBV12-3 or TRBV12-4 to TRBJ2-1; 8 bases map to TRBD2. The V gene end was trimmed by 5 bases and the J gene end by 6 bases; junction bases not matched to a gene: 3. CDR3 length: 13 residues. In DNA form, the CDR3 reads TGTGCCAGCAGTCGACTAGCGCGCAATGAGCAGTTCTTC. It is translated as CASSRLARNEQFF.

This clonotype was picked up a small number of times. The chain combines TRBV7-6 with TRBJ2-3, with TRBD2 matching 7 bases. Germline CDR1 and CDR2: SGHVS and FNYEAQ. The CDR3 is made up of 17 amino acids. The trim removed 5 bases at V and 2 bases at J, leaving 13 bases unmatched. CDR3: CASSLVESGTTTDTQYF. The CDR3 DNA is TGTGCCAGCAGCCTCGTAGAATCCGGGACTACCACAGATACGCAGTATTTT.

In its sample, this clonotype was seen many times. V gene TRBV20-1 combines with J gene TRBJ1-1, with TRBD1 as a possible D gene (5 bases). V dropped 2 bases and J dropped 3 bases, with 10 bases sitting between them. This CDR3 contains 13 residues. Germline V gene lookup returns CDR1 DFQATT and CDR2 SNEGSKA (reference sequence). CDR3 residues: CSARPRGDTEAFF. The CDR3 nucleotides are TGCAGTGCTAGACCGCGGGGGGACACTGAAGCTTTCTTT.

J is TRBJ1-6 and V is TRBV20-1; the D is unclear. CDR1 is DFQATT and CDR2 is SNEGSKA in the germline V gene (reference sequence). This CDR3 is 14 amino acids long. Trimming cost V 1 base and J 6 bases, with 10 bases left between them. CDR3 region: CSARVGHRNSPLHF. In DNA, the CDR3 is TGCAGTGCTAGAGTCGGCCACCGTAATTCACCCCTCCACTTT.

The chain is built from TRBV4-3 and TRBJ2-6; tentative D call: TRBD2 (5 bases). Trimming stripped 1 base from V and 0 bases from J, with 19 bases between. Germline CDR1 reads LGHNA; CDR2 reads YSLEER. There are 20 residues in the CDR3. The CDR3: CASSQALGVGSISGANVLTF. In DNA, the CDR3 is TGCGCCAGCAGCCAAGCTCTCGGGGTAGGCTCGATCTCTGGGGCCAACGTCCTGACTTTC.

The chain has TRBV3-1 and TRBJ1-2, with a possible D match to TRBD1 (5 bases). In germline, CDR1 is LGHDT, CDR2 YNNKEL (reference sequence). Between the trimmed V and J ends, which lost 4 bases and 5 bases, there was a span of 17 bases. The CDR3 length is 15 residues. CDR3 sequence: CASSRKTEVGYGYTF. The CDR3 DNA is TGTGCCAGCAGCCGAAAGACAGAAGTAGGGTATGGCTACACCTTC.

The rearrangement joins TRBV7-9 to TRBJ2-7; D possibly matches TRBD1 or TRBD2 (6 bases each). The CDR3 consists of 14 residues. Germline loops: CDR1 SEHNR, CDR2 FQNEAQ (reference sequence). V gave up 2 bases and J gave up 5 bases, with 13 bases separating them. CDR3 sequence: CASSLSGALDEQYF. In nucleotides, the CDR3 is TGTGCCAGCAGCTTATCGGGGGCCCTGGACGAGCAGTACTTC.

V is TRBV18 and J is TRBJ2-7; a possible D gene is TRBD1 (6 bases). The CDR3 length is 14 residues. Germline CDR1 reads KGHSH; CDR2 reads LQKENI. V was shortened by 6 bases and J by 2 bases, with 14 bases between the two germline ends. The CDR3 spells CASSPRGPTYEQYF. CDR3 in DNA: TGTGCCAGCTCCCCCAGGGGCCCAACCTACGAGCAGTACTTC. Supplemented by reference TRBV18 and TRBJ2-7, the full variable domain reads NAGVMQNPRHLVRRRGQEARLRCSPMKGHSHVYWYRQLPEEGLKFMVYLQKENIIDESGMPKERFSAEFPKEGPSILRIQQVVRGDSAAYFCASSPRGPTYEQYFGPGTRLTVT.

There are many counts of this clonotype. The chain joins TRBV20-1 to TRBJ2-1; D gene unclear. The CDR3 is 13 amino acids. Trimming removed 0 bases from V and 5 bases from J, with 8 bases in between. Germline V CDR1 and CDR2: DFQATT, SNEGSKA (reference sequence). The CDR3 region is CSARDGVNNEQFF. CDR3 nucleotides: TGCAGTGCTAGAGATGGGGTGAACAATGAGCAGTTCTTC.

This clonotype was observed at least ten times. CDR3 in amino acids: CASSLLGVNEQFF. The CDR3 bases are TGCGCCAGCAGCTTGCTTGGGGTTAATGAGCAGTTCTTC. The chain carries TRBV5-1 and TRBJ2-1; no firm D call. CDR1 is SGHRS, CDR2 YFSETQ, per germline. This CDR3 contains 13 residues. Trimming shortened V by 1 base and J by 7 bases, and 9 bases separated the two germline ends.

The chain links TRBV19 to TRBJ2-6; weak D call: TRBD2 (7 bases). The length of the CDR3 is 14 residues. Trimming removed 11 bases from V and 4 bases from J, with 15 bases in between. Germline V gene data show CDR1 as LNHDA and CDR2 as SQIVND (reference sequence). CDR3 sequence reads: CASWGGPGANVLTF. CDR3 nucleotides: TGTGCCTCCTGGGGGGGGCCAGGGGCCAACGTCCTGACTTTC.

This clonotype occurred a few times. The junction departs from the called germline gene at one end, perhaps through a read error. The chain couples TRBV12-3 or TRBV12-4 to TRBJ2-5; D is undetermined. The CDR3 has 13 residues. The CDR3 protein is CASSYTTPEAQYF. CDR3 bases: TGTGCCAGCAGCTATACCACGCCAGAGGCCCAGTACTTC.

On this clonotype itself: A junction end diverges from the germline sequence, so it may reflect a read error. This CDR3 is CASSPRLGRMNYNEQFF. The CDR3 DNA sequence: TGTGCTAGCAGCCCGAGATTGGGCCGCATGAACTACAATGAGCAGTTCTTC. The genes are TRBV7-7 and TRBJ2-1; no clear D. Per germline, CDR1 SSHAT and CDR2 FNYEAQ (reference sequence). This CDR3 has 17 residues.

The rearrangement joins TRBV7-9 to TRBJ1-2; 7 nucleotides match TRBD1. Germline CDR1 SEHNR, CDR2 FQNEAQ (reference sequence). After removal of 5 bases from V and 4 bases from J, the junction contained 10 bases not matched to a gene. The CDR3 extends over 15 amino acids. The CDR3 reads CASSRDTGVRYGYTF. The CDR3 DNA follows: TGTGCCAGCAGCCGGGACACAGGGGTTCGCTATGGCTACACCTTC.

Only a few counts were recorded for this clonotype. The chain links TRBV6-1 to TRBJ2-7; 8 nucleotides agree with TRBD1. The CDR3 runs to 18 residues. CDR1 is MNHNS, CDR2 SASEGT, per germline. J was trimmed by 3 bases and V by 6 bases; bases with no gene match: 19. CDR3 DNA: TGTGCCAGCAGCCCCGACCGGGACAGGCTCCCCGCCTACTACGAGCAGTACTTC. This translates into CASSPDRDRLPAYYEQYF.

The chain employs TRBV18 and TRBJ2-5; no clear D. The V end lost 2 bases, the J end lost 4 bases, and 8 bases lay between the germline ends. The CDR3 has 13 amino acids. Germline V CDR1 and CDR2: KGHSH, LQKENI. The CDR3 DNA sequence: TGTGCCAGCTCACCAGGGCCAGCAGAGACCCAGTACTTC. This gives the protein CASSPGPAETQYF.

CDR3 DNA: TGTGCCAGCAGTTTACATAGCGGGAGCGTGGAGTACTTC. It codes for CASSLHSGSVEYF. This chain connects TRBV12-3 or TRBV12-4 to TRBJ2-7; 9 bases agree with TRBD2. The CDR3 covers 13 residues. V trimming: 2 bases; J trimming: 11 bases; junction bases outside the gene matches: 7.

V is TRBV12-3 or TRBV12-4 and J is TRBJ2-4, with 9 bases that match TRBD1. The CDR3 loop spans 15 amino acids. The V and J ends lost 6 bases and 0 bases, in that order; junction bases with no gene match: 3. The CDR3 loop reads CASRETGGAKNIQYF. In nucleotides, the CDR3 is TGTGCCAGCAGGGAGACAGGGGGAGCCAAAAACATTCAGTACTTC.

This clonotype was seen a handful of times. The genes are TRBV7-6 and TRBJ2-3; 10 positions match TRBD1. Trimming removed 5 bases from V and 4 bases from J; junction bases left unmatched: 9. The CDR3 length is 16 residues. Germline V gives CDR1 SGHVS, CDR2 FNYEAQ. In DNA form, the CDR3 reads TGTGCCAGCAGCCAAAGGACAGGGGGTGTCGCAGATACGCAGTATTTT. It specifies CASSQRTGGVADTQYF.

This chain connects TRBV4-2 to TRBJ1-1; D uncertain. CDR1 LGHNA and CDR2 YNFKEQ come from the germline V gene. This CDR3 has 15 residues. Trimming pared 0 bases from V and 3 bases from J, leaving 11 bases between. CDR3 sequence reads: CASSQDAAFDTEAFF. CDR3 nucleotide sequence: TGTGCCAGCAGCCAAGACGCGGCGTTTGACACTGAAGCTTTCTTT.